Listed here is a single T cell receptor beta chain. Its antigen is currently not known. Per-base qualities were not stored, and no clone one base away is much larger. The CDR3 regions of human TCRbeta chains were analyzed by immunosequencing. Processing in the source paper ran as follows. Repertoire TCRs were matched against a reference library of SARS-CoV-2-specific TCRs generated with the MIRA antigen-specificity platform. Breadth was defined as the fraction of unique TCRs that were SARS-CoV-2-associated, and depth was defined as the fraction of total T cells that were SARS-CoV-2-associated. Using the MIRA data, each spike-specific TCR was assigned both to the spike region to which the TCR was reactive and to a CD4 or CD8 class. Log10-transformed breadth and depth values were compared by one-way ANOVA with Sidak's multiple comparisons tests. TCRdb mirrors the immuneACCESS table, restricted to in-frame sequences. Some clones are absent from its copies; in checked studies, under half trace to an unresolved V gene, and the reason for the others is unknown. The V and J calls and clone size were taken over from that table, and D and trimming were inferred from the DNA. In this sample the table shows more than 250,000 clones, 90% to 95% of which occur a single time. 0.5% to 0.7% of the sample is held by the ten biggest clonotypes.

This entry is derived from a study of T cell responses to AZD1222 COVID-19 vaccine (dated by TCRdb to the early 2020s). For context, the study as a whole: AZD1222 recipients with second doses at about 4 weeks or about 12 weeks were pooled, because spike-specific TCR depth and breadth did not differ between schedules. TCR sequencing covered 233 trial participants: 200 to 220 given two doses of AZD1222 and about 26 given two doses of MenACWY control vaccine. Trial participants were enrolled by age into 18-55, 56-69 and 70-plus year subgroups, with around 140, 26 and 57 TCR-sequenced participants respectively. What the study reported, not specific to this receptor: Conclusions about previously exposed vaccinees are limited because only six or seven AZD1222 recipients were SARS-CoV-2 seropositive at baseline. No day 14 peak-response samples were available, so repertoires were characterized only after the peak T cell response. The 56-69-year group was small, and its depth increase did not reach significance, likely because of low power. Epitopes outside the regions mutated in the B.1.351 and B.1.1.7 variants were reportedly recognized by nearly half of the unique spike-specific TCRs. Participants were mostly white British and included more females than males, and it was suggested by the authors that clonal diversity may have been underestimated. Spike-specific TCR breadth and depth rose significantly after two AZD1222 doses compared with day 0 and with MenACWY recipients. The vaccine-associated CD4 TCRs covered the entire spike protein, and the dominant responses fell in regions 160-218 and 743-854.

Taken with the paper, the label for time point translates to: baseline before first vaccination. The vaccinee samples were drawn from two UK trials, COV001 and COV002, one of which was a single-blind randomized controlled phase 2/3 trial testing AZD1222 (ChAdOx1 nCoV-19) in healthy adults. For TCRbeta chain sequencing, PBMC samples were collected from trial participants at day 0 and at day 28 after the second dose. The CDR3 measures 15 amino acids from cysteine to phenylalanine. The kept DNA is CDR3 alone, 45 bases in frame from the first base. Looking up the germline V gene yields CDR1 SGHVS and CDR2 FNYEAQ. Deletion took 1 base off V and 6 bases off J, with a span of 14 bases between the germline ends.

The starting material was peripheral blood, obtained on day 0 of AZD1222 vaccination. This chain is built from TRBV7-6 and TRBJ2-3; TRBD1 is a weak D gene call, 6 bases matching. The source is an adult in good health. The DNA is TGTGCCAGCAGCTTAGGGTGGACAGCCAGGGATACGCAGTATTTT. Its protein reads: CASSLGWTARDTQYF.